This T cell receptor (beta chain) was recovered during a study of T cells in Graves' hyperthyroidism and ophthalmopathy (dated by TCRdb to between 2019 and 2020). With respect to the entire study: Peripheral blood samples were taken at the time of initial diagnosis, prior to any treatment. TCR V-J signatures able to tell the groups apart were searched for in a discovery cohort of some 100 patients, of whom 43 had Graves' ophthalmopathy and 55 to 65 had stable Graves' hyperthyroidism. Whether ophthalmopathy could be predicted prospectively was tested in an independent validation cohort made up of under 20 hyperthyroidism patients plus 17 patients who later progressed to ophthalmopathy. The roughly 100 discovery patients were randomly divided into training and test sets at a 7:3 ratio. The study also compared thyroid tissue and blood T-cell repertoires from several Graves' hyperthyroidism patients. Once sampling was done, hyperthyroidism patients were given methimazole at a starting dose of 30 mg daily, whereas ophthalmopathy patients were given high-dose intravenous methylprednisolone. The paper reports TCR Vbeta CDR3 sequencing of about 140 peripheral blood samples: some 41 ophthalmopathy, about 75 hyperthyroidism and approximately 17 progressor patients. Findings and caveats that apply to the study as a whole: Sample size was not statistically predetermined, and blinding of investigators to group allocation was not performed. Most expanded thyroid clonotypes (frequency above 0.001) were also detected in blood, suggesting blood repertoires may reflect thyroid immune responses. In cross-validation, a model built on a 13 V-J signature told ophthalmopathy apart from stable hyperthyroidism with approximately 90% sensitivity and about 81% specificity, and in testing the same model reached 80%/75%. During validation, the model predicted progression to ophthalmopathy a median of approximately 6.5 months ahead of onset, with just under 71% sensitivity and 72.22% specificity.

In the ophthalmopathy patients, disease was moderately to severely active, with a Clinical Activity Score of 3 or more, a NOSPECS grade of 4 or more, and a duration of less than 3 months. Patients with uncontrolled infections, other autoimmune diseases, pregnancy or lactation were excluded. Diagnoses relied on clinical symptoms, serum thyroxine and TRAb, thyroid ultrasound and orbital computed tomography. Ficoll-Paque density gradient centrifugation was used to isolate PBMCs from about 10 ml of fresh peripheral blood. Total RNA was extracted with Trizol reagent, and quality was checked on an Agilent 2100 Bioanalyzer. The CDR3 sequence holds 13 residues, the cysteine and phenylalanine included. Just CDR3 DNA is preserved here, 39 bases in frame from base 1. V is cut by 1 base and J by 2 bases, and the space between the germline ends is 8 bases. Via the germline V gene (reference sequence), CDR1 is DFQATT and CDR2 SNEGSKA.

Amplification of TCR beta CDR3 regions was carried out from RNA transcripts. A first-round RT-PCR of the TCR CDR3 used the HTBI primer set with the Qiagen OneStep RT-PCR kit. The libraries were constructed in a second round of multiplex PCR and then size-selected and purified. Sequencing of the libraries was done on an Illumina HiSeq2000 using paired-end 100 bp reads. For the original study's pipeline: Raw data were processed with SOAPnuke, discarding reads with adapters, uncalled bases, mean Phred below 15, or no exact constant-primer or identifier match. High-quality paired reads were merged using COPE v1.2.5, and each unique nucleotide sequence was defined as a clonotype. MiTCR v1.1 was used to align the clonotypes against IMGT TRBV, TRBD and TRBJ reference segments. Analysis was restricted to V-J combinations with a frequency above 0.0001, which covered roughly 99% of repertoires. A TCS score was defined as the ratio between F50 (clonal expansion) and ExV (chaos), using BLOSUM62-based TCRdist between CDR3 peptides within each V-J. Welch's t-statistics and random forest reduced around 550 V-J features to 13, which were used in a naive Bayes classifier (R e1071). TCRdb itself trimmed the public reads at Q25 with fastp, ran MiXCR and retained productive beta chains. One record per CDR3 amino acid sequence lists the most common genes and DNA. The authors' filters were not applied to this entry. A total of approximately 410,000 distinct CDR3 sequences appear in this sample, roughly 14% of them only once. Around 14% of the sample lies in the top ten.

About this clonotype: Its antigen remains unidentified. No per-base quality is available; no much larger clone lies one base away.

The TCR was taken from a man younger than 30 with Graves' ophthalmopathy. Input material: blood. The sequence is built from TRBV20-1 and TRBJ1-2, with no confident D gene call. For the CDR3, the sequence is CSARVQQNYGYTF. The DNA is as follows: TGCAGTGCTAGAGTCCAACAGAACTATGGCTACACCTTC.